This note documents a single T cell receptor (beta chain) sequence. Antigen unknown. The data belong to a study of cytomegalovirus exposure and HLA in healthy donors. Whole-study findings and limits: Presence/absence analyses treated sequencing depth as roughly uniform across donors. Investigators reported 164 TCR beta chains as tied to cytomegalovirus. Most TCR sequences were rare, but some public TCRs occurred in many donors. Immune exposure was documented only through CMV serostatus.

The PCR ran on 60 Vbeta and 13 Jbeta primers. Produced via immunoSEQ multiplex PCR; TCRdb's table is partial and in-frame only. The data show around 190,000 clones, with about 77% seen just once and under 3% held by the top ten. Germline-derived CDR1 and CDR2 are SGHRS and YFSETQ. This CDR3 comprises 14 residues. The V gene lost 4 bases and the J gene lost 7 bases, with 14 bases spanning the gap. The receptor was isolated from a woman in her 30s in good health and CMV-seronegative. The sequencing input was PBMCs. The chain couples TRBV5-1 to TRBJ1-4, with D maybe TRBD1 (5 bases). The CDR3 spells CASSDQGRGEKLFF. The CDR3, as DNA: TGCGCCAGCAGCGACCAGGGTAGAGGTGAAAAACTGTTTTTT.